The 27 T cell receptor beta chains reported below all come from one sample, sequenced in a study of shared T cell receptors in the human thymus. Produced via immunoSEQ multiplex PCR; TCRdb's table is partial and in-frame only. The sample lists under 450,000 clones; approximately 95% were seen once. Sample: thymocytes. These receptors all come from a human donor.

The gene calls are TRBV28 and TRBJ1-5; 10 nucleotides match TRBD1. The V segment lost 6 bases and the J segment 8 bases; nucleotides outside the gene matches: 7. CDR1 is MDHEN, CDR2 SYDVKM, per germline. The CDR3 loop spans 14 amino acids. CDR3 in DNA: TGTGCCAGCAGAATGACCGGGACAGGGGAGCCCCAGCATTTT. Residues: CASRMTGTGEPQHF.

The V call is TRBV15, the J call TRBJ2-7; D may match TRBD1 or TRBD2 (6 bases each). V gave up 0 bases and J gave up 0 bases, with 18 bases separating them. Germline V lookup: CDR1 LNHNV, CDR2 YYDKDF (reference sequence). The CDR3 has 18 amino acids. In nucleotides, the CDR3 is TGTGCCACCAGCAGAGATAAAAGGCGGGGACACCTCTCCTACGAGCAGTACTTC. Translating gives CATSRDKRRGHLSYEQYF.

CDR3 bases: TGTGCCAGCAGTGTACCAAGGCCCCCCCCCATCGACAGGTTCAGTCTGCCCCAGCATTTT. This encodes CASSVPRPPPIDRFSLPQHF. The chain links TRBV6-1 to TRBJ1-5, with D maybe TRBD1 (6 bases). Germline V gives CDR1 MNHNS, CDR2 SASEGT. V shed 4 bases and J shed 9 bases, with 34 bases lying between them. There are 20 residues in the CDR3.

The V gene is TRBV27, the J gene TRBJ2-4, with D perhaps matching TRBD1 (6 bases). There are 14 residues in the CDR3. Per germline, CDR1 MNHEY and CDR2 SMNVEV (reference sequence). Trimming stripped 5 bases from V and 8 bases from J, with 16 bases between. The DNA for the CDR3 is TGTGCCAGCAGTCCTAGGGGGTACGGCGACATTCAGTACTTC. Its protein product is CASSPRGYGDIQYF.

The CDR3 DNA reads as TGTGCCAGCAGCAAAGGGGGTGGCTATGGCTACACCTTC. Translation: CASSKGGGYGYTF. This chain links TRBV14 with TRBJ1-2; D possibly corresponds to TRBD1 (6 bases). Germline V gene data show CDR1 as SGHDN and CDR2 as FVKESK. Trimming cost V 5 bases and J 4 bases, with 11 bases left between them. This CDR3 comprises 13 residues.

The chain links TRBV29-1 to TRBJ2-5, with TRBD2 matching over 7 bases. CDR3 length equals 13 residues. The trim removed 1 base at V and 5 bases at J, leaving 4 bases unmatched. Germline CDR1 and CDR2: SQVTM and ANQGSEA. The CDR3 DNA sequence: TGCAGCGTTGAAGGGGGGGAGGGCGAGACCCAGTACTTC. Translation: CSVEGGEGETQYF.

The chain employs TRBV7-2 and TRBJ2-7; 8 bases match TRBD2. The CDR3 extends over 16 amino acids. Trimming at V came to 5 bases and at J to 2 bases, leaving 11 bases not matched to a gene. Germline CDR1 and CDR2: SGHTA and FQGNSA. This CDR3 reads CASSRRTGTSAYEQYF. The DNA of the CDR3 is TGTGCCAGCAGCCGTCGTACCGGGACTAGTGCCTACGAGCAGTACTTC.

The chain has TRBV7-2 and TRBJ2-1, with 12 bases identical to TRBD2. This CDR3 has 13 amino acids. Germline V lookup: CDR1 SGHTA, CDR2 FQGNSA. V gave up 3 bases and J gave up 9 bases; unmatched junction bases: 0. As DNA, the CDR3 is TGTGCCAGCAGCTTGGGACTAGCGGGTGAGCAGTTCTTC. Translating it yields CASSLGLAGEQFF.

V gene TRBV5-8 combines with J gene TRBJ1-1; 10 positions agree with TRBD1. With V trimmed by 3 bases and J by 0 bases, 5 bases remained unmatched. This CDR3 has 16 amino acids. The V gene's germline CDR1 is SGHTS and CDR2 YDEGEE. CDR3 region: CASSSGTGVMNTEAFF. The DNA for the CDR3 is TGTGCCAGCAGCTCAGGGACAGGGGTTATGAACACTGAAGCTTTCTTT.

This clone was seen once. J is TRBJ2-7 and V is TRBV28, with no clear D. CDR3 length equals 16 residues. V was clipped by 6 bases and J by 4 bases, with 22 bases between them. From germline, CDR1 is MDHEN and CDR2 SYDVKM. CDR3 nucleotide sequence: TGTGCCAGCAGCGATCCGAGTGACAAAAGGCGATACGAGCAGTACTTC. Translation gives CASSDPSDKRRYEQYF.

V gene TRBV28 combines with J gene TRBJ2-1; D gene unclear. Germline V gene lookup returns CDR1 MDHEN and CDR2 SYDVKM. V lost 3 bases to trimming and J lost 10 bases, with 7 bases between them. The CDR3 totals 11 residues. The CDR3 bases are TGTGCCAGCAGTTTCGAAAACGAGCAGTTCTTC. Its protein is CASSFENEQFF. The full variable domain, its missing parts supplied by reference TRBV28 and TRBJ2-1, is DVKVTQSSRYLVKRTGEKVFLECVQDMDHENMFWYRQDPGLGLRLIYFSYDVKMKEKGDIPEGYSVSREKKERFSLILESASTNQTSMYLCASSFENEQFFGPGTRLTVL.

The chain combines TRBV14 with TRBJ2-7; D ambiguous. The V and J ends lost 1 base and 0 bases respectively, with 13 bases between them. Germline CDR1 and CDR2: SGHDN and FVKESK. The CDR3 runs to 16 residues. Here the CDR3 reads CASSQARRGASYEQYF. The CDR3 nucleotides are TGTGCCAGCAGCCAAGCACGTAGAGGAGCCTCCTACGAGCAGTACTTC.

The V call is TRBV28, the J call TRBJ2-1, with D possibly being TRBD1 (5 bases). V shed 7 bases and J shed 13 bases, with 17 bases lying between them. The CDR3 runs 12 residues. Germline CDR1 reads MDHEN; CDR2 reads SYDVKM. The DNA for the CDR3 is TGTGCCAGCACCTCATCGTGGGGCGAACAGTTCTTC. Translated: CASTSSWGEQFF.

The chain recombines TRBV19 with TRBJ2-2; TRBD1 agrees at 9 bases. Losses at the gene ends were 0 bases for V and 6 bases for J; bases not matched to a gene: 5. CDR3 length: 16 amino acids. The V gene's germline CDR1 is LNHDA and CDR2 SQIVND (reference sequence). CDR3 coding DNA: TGTGCCAGTAGTATAGATCTGACAGGGGGGTCCGGGGAGCTGTTTTTT. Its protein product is CASSIDLTGGSGELFF.

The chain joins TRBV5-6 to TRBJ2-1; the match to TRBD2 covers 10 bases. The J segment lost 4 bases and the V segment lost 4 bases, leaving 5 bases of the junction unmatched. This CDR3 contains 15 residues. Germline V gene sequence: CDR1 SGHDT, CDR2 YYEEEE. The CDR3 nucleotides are TGTGCCAGCAGCCCAGAGGGACTAGCGTACAATGAGCAGTTCTTC. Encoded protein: CASSPEGLAYNEQFF.

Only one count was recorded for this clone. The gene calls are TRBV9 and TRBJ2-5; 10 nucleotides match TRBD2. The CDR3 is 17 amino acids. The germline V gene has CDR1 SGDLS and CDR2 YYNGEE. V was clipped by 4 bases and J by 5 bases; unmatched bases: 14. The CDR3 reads CASSFGTSERRPETQYF. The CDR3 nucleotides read TGTGCCAGCAGCTTCGGGACTAGCGAGAGACGTCCGGAGACCCAGTACTTC.

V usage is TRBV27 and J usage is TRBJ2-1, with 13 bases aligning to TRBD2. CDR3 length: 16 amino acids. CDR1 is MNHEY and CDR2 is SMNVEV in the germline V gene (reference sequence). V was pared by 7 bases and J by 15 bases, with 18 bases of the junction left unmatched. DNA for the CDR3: TGTGCCAGCACCGAATGGGGGACTAGCGGGACCGAGGGTCTGTTCTTC. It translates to CASTEWGTSGTEGLFF.

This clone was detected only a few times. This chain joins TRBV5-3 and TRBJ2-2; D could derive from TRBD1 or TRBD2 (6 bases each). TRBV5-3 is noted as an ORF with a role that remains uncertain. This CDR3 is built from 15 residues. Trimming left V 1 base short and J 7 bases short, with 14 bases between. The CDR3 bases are TGTGCCAGAAGCTTGTCCCGGGGGCACAGCGGGGAGCTGTTTTTT. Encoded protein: CARSLSRGHSGELFF.

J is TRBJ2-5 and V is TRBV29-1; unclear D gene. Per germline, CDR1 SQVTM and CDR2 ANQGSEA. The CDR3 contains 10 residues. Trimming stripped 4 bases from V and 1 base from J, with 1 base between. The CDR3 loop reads CSVGQETQYF. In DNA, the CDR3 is TGCAGCGTTGGCCAAGAGACCCAGTACTTC.

CDR3 sequence reads: CASSPRADTYEQYF. For the CDR3, the DNA is TGTGCCAGCAGCCCTAGGGCGGACACCTACGAGCAGTACTTC. The rearrangement joins TRBV14 to TRBJ2-7; D possibly corresponds to TRBD1 (5 bases). The CDR3 loop spans 14 amino acids. Germline CDR1 reads SGHDN; CDR2 reads FVKESK. Trimming cost V 4 bases and J 2 bases, with 12 bases left between them.

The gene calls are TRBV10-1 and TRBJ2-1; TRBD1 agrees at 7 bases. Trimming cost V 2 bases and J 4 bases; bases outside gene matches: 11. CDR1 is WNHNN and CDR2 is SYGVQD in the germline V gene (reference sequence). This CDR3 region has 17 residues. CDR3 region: CASSEEGAKSPYNEQFF. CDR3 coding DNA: TGCGCCAGCAGTGAGGAGGGGGCGAAGTCCCCATACAATGAGCAGTTCTTC.

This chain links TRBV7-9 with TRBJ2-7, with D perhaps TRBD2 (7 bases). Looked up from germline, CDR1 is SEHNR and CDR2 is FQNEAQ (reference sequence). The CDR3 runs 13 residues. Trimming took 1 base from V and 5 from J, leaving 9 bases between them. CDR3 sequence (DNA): TGTGCCAGCAGCTTAGTCGGGGGGCACGAGCAGTACTTC. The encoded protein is CASSLVGGHEQYF.

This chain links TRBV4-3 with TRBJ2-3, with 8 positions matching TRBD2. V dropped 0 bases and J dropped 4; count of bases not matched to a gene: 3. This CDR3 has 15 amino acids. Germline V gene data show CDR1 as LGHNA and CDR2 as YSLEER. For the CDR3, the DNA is TGCGCCAGCAGCCAAGATGGACTAGCCGCAGATACGCAGTATTTT. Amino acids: CASSQDGLAADTQYF.

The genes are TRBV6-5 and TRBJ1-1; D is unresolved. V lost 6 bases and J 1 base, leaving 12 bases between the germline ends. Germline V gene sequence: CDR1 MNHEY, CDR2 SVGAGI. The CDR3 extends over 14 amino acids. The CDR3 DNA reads TGTGCCAGCAGCCGAACCACATCGAACACTGAAGCTTTCTTT. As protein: CASSRTTSNTEAFF.

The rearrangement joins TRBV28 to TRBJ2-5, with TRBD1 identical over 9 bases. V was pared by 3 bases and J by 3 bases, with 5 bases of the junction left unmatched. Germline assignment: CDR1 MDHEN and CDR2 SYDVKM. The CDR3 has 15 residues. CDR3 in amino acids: CASSFLGQGKETQYF. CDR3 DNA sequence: TGTGCCAGCAGTTTCCTGGGACAGGGAAAAGAGACCCAGTACTTC.

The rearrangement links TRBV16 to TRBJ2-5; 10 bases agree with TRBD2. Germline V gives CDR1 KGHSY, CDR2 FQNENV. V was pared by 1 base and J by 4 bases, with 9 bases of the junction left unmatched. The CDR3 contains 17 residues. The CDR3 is CASSQFSSGRIRETQYF. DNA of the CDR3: TGTGCCAGCAGCCAATTTTCTAGCGGGAGAATTCGAGAGACCCAGTACTTC. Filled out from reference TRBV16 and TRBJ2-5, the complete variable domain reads GEEVAQTPKHLVRGEGQKAKLYCAPIKGHSYVFWYQQVLKNEFKFLISFQNENVFDETGMPKERFSAKCLPNSPCSLEIQATKLEDSAVYFCASSQFSSGRIRETQYFGPGTRLLVL.

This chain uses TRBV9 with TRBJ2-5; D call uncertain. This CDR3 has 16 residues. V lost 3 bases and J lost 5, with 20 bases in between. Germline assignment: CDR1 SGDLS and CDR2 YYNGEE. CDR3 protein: CASSAPMAGRMETQYF. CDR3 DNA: TGTGCCAGCAGCGCCCCCATGGCAGGACGGATGGAGACCCAGTACTTC. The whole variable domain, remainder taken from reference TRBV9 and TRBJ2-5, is DSGVTQTPKHLITATGQRVTLRCSPRSGDLSVYWYQQSLDQGLQFLIQYYNGEERAKGNILERFSAQQFPDLHSELNLSSLELGDSALYFCASSAPMAGRMETQYFGPGTRLLVL.